A selection of T cell receptor beta chains follows, all from one sample in a study of sequential checkpoint blockade in melanoma. This table comes from immunoSEQ multiplex PCR, and its TCRdb copy is limited to in-frame clones, with some not included. The data show 4,000 to 5,500 clones, with over 65% seen just once and around 30% held by the top ten. Sequenced material: CD8+ T cells sorted from blood (inferred from file names), taken from a patient given nivolumab and ipilimumab in sequence. These TCRs come from a human donor with melanoma. The CDR3 runs from the conserved cysteine through the conserved F or W. The D gene is left open where the match is weak. Size values are once, few and many counts, or a class for expanded clones, and some rows have none.

D | J | size | V | DNA | CDR3
. | TRBJ2-5 | . | TRBV6-1 | TGTGCCAGCAGTGAAGGGGCAGGGGCCCAAGAGACCCAGTACTTC | CASSEGAGAQETQYF
. | TRBJ1-1 | . | TRBV5-8 | TGTGCCAGCAGCTTGGGGGGGGGCAGGAACACTGAAGCTTTCTTT | CASSLGGGRNTEAFF
TRBD1 | TRBJ1-2 | . | TRBV7-8 | TGTGCCAGCAGCTATCCGGGACAGGGGTCAGCTAACTATGGCTACACCTTC | CASSYPGQGSANYGYTF
. | TRBJ2-2 | . | TRBV10-3 | TGTGCCATCACCCTGATACACCCCACCGGGGAGCTGTTTTTT | CAITLIHPTGELFF
TRBD2 | TRBJ2-1 | . | TRBV28 | TGTGCCAGCAGTTTACTAGCGGGAGTCGGCAATGAGCAGTTCTTC | CASSLLAGVGNEQFF
. | TRBJ2-3 | . | TRBV28 | TGTGCCAGCAGCCTAGAGAGGGATACGCAGTATTTT | CASSLERDTQYF
. | TRBJ2-7 | . | TRBV2 | TGTGCCAGCATCTTGAGCGAGCAGTACTTC | CASILSEQYF
. | TRBJ2-1 | . | TRBV6-1 | TGTGCCAGCAGTGAACGGGGGGAGCAGTTCTTC | CASSERGEQFF
. | TRBJ1-1 | . | TRBV14 | TGTGCCAGCAGCCAACTACAGGGTGGGGATGGAGCTTTCTTT | CASSQLQGGDGAFF
. | TRBJ2-5 | . | TRBV5-6 | TGTGCCAGCAGTCGGCCCATCGGGGGGCGGAGAGAGACCCAGTACTTC | CASSRPIGGRRETQYF
TRBD1 | TRBJ1-4 | few | TRBV5-1 | TGCGCCAGCATCATCGACAGGGGCAGTGAAAAACTGTTTTTT | CASIIDRGSEKLFF
. | TRBJ2-6 | once | TRBV22-1 | TGTCCTGGGAGTCAGCTCAGAAGCGAACAAAGTCGGGCCAACGTCCTGACTTTC | CPGSQLRSEQSRANVLTF
. | TRBJ2-5 | . | TRBV29-1 | TGCAGCGCTGGCAGAGGGTCGGGGACCCAGTACTTC | CSAGRGSGTQYF
. | TRBJ1-2 | . | TRBV9 | TGTGCCAGCAGCGAGAGTAACGGAGGAAACTATGGCTACACCTTC | CASSESNGGNYGYTF
TRBD1 | TRBJ2-5 | . | TRBV7-9 | TGTGCCAGCAGTTCCGGACAGGGAGGAAAGACCCAGTACTTC | CASSSGQGGKTQYF
TRBD2 | TRBJ2-1 | . | TRBV28 | TGTGCCAGCAGTTCGGGACTAGCGGGAGAGGACAATGAGCAGTTCTTC | CASSSGLAGEDNEQFF
. | TRBJ1-1 | . | TRBV6-5 | TGTGCCAGCAACTTATATAGGGGCACTGAAGCTTTCTTT | CASNLYRGTEAFF
TRBD1 | TRBJ1-1 | . | TRBV5-1 | TGCGCCAGCAGCCTGGACAGGGGGACTGAAGCTTTCTTT | CASSLDRGTEAFF
. | TRBJ2-4 | . | TRBV29-1 | TGCAGCGCCGAGGGGGAGGGTGGAAACATTCAGTACTTC | CSAEGEGGNIQYF
TRBD2 | TRBJ2-1 | . | TRBV28 | TGTGCCAGCGGATTGCCTGAACCGGGGCGACTAGCGGGAGGAACCTACAATGAGCAGTTCTTC | CASGLPEPGRLAGGTYNEQFF
. | TRBJ2-5 | . | TRBV5-4 | TGTGCCAGCAGTTTGAGGCTCCAATCACAGGCGTACCAAGAGACCCAGTACTTC | CASSLRLQSQAYQETQYF
. | TRBJ1-1 | . | TRBV7-6 | TGTGCCAGCAGCTTAGGGCTCCCGGGGAACACTGAAGCTTTCTTT | CASSLGLPGNTEAFF
TRBD2 | TRBJ2-1 | . | TRBV5-1 | TGCGCCAGCAGCTTTGGGGGGGACAATGAGCAGTTCTTC | CASSFGGDNEQFF
TRBD2 | TRBJ2-1 | . | TRBV7-6 | TGTGCCAGCAGCTTAACAACCCCTCGTCGGGGGGTTCCTTACAATGAGCAGTTCTTC | CASSLTTPRRGVPYNEQFF
. | TRBJ2-2 | once | TRBV13 | TGTGCCAGCCAGCCCTCCCCCCGGGGATCGAACACCGGGGAGCTGTTTTTT | CASQPSPRGSNTGELFF
TRBD2 | TRBJ2-1 | once | TRBV9 | TGTGCCAGCAGCGTAAGCGGGAGGGCCCCTAACTACAATGAGCAGTTCTTC | CASSVSGRAPNYNEQFF
. | TRBJ2-7 | few | TRBV19 | TGTGCCAGTAGTATAGTTGGAGGGGACGAGCAGTACTTC | CASSIVGGDEQYF
TRBD2 | TRBJ2-3 | . | TRBV10-1 | TGCGCCAGCAGTAGTAGCGGGGCAAGCACAGATACGCAGTATTTT | CASSSSGASTDTQYF
TRBD1 | TRBJ1-6 | . | TRBV19 | TGTGCCAGTACTAACAGGGGGCTAGACTCACCCCTCCACTTT | CASTNRGLDSPLHF
. | TRBJ1-1 | . | TRBV5-1 | TGCGCCAGCAGCTTGAGTCCAGGCCGGGAAGCTTTCTTT | CASSLSPGREAFF
TRBD2 | TRBJ2-1 | . | TRBV9 | TGTGCCAGCAGCTTCGGACTAGCGGGAGGATATGAGCAGTTCTTC | CASSFGLAGGYEQFF
. | TRBJ1-5 | . | TRBV28 | TGTGCCAGCAGTTTACAGGGAGCGGGTCAGCCCCAGCATTTT | CASSLQGAGQPQHF
. | TRBJ2-7 | . | TRBV2 | TGTGCCAGCAGTGCGAGGGGGGGGGAGCAGTACTTC | CASSARGGEQYF
TRBD2 | TRBJ2-7 | . | TRBV13 | TGTGCCAGCAGCTCGAGTCGACTAGCGGGGTTCGGAATCTACGAGCAGTACTTC | CASSSSRLAGFGIYEQYF
. | TRBJ2-1 | . | TRBV9 | TGTGCCAGCAGCGTAGGGGAGTCACCCTACGGGTTGAATGAGCAGTTCTTC | CASSVGESPYGLNEQFF